The present T cell receptor (beta chain) was sequenced within a study of metastatic and nonmetastatic thyroid tumors (dated by TCRdb to between 2020 and 2021). With respect to the entire study: Repertoires were compared across peripheral blood and tumor or nodule tissue samples from malignant and benign thyroid patients. Summary of the overall study and its limitations: TCR beta diversity was reported as significantly higher in malignant tumors than in benign nodules, in both blood and tumor samples.

V is cut back by 8 bases and J by 2 bases, with 12 bases in the junction unmatched. The CDR3 runs 16 amino acids, cysteine and phenylalanine included. Just CDR3 DNA is preserved here, 48 bases in frame from base 1. CDR1 and CDR2, per the germline V gene, are MNHNS and SASEGT. No patient had received any treatment before thyroid surgery. The study retrospectively analysed patient clinical samples collected from about 2012 to 2018 using T-cell receptor beta sequencing. This clone was found many times. The antigen this receptor binds is unknown. Per-base quality was not reported, and no clone a single base away is much larger than it. Library generation was performed with PCR. The sequencer listed for this sample is Illumina HiSeq 4000. High-throughput sequencing was used to profile the TCR beta-chain CDR3 region of each patient. Turning to the authors' computational methods: Drawing on CDR3 differences between clinicopathological groups, the researchers built a classifier meant to tell apart patients with distant-metastatic papillary thyroid cancer. The Shannon index was used to assess repertoire diversity, and the Morisita-Horn index was used to assess tumor-blood repertoire similarity. In TCRdb, the public reads were trimmed at Q25 with fastp and aligned with MiXCR, with productive beta chains retained. The V and J calls and clone size come from TCRdb's table, not from the authors' own analysis. The sample table lists 15,000 to 20,000 clones, approximately 30% of them with a count of one. The leading ten clones occupy roughly 13% of the sample.

The sequence was obtained from a male donor with papillary thyroid cancer or a benign thyroid nodule (not recorded which). Some clones in this sample may be carry-over from other donors' samples. The sequence joins TRBV6-1 to TRBJ2-4, with 7 junctional bases fitting TRBD1. Sample: tumor tissue. CDR3 sequence: CASCSRQGVTKNIQYF. The DNA sequence is as follows: TGTGCCAGCTGCTCAAGGCAGGGGGTTACCAAAAACATTCAGTACTTC.